These T cell receptor beta chains were read from a single sample in a study of shared clonotypes between healthy human individuals. Assay: immunoSEQ multiplex PCR; the TCRdb copy retains only in-frame clones and omits some. This repertoire shows a few million clones, 92% found once; its top ten account for around 0.35%. The specimen sequenced was naive CD4+ T cells from PBMCs. Receptors originate from a man aged 18-30 years in good health. Some clones in this sample may be carry-over from other donors' samples. Each CDR3 is given with its conserved first and last residue. The D gene is left open where the match is weak. Size is stated for part of the rows, as once, few or many counts, or as a class when the clone is expanded.

v_call	j_call	d_call	clone_size	cdr3_aa	cdr3_nt
TRBV7-9	TRBJ2-5	TRBD2	-	CASSPRTSGNRETQYF	TGTGCCAGCAGCCCGCGGACTAGCGGGAACCGGGAGACCCAGTACTTC
TRBV7-9	TRBJ1-6	-	-	CASSLLDRDNSPLHF	TGTGCCAGCAGCTTACTTGACAGAGATAATTCACCCCTCCACTTT
TRBV18	TRBJ2-1	-	-	CASSPTGGEQFF	TGTGCCAGCTCACCAACGGGTGGCGAGCAGTTCTTC
TRBV2	TRBJ2-3	-	once	CASKAGTDTQYF	TGTGCCAGCAAGGCGGGCACAGATACGCAGTATTTT
TRBV19	TRBJ2-7	-	-	CASSMGRDFSYEQYF	TGTGCCAGTAGTATGGGTCGGGACTTCTCCTACGAGCAGTACTTC
TRBV7-9	TRBJ1-2	TRBD1	-	CASSAGGNNYGYTF	TGTGCCAGCAGCGCAGGGGGAAACAACTATGGCTACACCTTC
TRBV5-1	TRBJ2-7	-	-	CASSLVGEYEQYF	TGCGCCAGCAGCTTGGTGGGGGAGTACGAGCAGTACTTC
TRBV6-5	TRBJ2-7	TRBD2	-	CASSYASGSIEQYF	TGTGCCAGCAGTTACGCTAGCGGGAGTATCGAGCAGTACTTC
TRBV2	TRBJ2-2	-	-	CASRGPGAGELFF	TGTGCCAGCAGAGGTCCCGGGGCCGGGGAGCTGTTTTTT
TRBV7-2	TRBJ2-1	TRBD1	few	CASSFTGTGAYNEQFF	TGTGCCAGCAGCTTTACCGGGACAGGGGCCTACAATGAGCAGTTCTTC
TRBV19	TRBJ1-5	-	-	CASSWRQVDNQPQHF	TGTGCCAGTAGCTGGAGGCAGGTGGATAATCAGCCCCAGCATTTT
TRBV6-5	TRBJ2-5	TRBD1	-	CASRQTGGWETQYF	TGTGCCAGCAGACAAACAGGGGGCTGGGAGACCCAGTACTTC
TRBV5-1	TRBJ2-1	TRBD2	-	CASSRSGSSNNEQFF	TGCGCCAGCAGCCGTAGCGGGAGTTCTAACAATGAGCAGTTCTTC
TRBV28	TRBJ2-3	-	-	CASRPPAQPTDTQYF	TGTGCCAGCAGACCCCCGGCTCAACCCACAGATACGCAGTATTTT
TRBV25-1	TRBJ1-1	-	-	CASSVDLNTEAFF	TGTGCCAGCAGTGTGGACTTGAACACTGAAGCTTTCTTT
TRBV6-5	TRBJ1-1	-	once	CASSLRGMNTEAFF	TGTGCCAGCAGCCTACGTGGAATGAACACTGAAGCTTTCTTT
TRBV7-2	TRBJ1-1	-	-	CASSSPPVTYTEAFF	TGTGCCAGCAGCTCACCTCCGGTCACCTACACTGAAGCTTTCTTT
TRBV6-5	TRBJ2-4	TRBD1	once	CASSYTGGTKNIQYF	TGTGCCAGCAGTTACACAGGGGGGACCAAAAACATTCAGTACTTC
TRBV6-1	TRBJ1-1	-	once	CASRITGDTEAFF	TGTGCCAGCAGGATCACAGGTGACACTGAAGCTTTCTTT
TRBV18	TRBJ1-3	-	-	CASSPPDRTIFGNTIYF	TGTGCCAGCTCACCACCAGACAGGACAATCTTCGGAAACACCATATATTTT
TRBV4-2	TRBJ2-7	-	-	CASSQEQAGSYEQYF	TGTGCCAGCAGCCAAGAACAGGCAGGATCCTACGAGCAGTACTTC
TRBV7-3	TRBJ2-1	-	-	CASSQAFGNEQFF	TGTGCCAGCAGTCAAGCCTTTGGCAATGAGCAGTTCTTC
TRBV7-8	TRBJ2-1	TRBD2	-	CASSPTSGSGGSYNEQFF	TGTGCCAGCAGCCCGACTAGCGGGAGTGGTGGGTCCTACAATGAGCAGTTCTTC
TRBV5-8	TRBJ2-7	TRBD2	-	CASSFQWERELRNEQYF	TGTGCCAGCAGCTTCCAATGGGAGCGGGAGTTACGGAACGAGCAGTACTTC
TRBV7-3	TRBJ2-6	-	-	CASSLRGGSSSGANVLTF	TGTGCCAGCAGCCTTAGGGGTGGGAGCAGCTCTGGGGCCAACGTCCTGACTTTC
TRBV28	TRBJ1-3	-	few	CASSIDITNTIYF	TGTGCCAGTTCTATAGACATCACGAACACCATATATTTT
TRBV6-5	TRBJ2-7	TRBD1	-	CASSKTGGRIYEQYF	TGTGCCAGCAGTAAAACAGGGGGCCGCATCTACGAGCAGTACTTC